A single sample is the source of the 17 T cell receptor beta chains below, sequenced in a study of blood T cell repertoires in COVID-19. Assay used: immunoSEQ multiplex PCR; TCRdb lists only in-frame clones, some missing. The data contain about 80,000 clones, around 81% of them singletons. Sequencing was performed on peripheral blood. Receptors originate from a human donor in a cohort sampled during active COVID-19.

The chain couples TRBV2 to TRBJ1-5; D not certain. Trimming took 3 bases from V and 4 from J, leaving 13 bases between them. CDR3 size: 15 residues. CDR1 is SNHLY and CDR2 is FYNNEI in the germline V gene. This chain's CDR3 is CASSDWTGMNQPQHF. The CDR3 coding sequence is TGTGCCAGCAGTGACTGGACGGGGATGAATCAGCCCCAGCATTTT.

The CDR3 DNA follows: TGTGCCAGCAGCTTAACAAGATACACCGGGGAGCTGTTTTTT. It is translated as CASSLTRYTGELFF. This chain links TRBV13 with TRBJ2-2, with D hard to call. Per the germline V gene, CDR1 is PRHDT and CDR2 is FYEKMQ (reference sequence). V lost 2 bases, J lost 3 bases, and 7 bases lay in between. CDR3 length: 14 residues.

The J gene is TRBJ2-3, the V gene TRBV18; D is perhaps TRBD2 (5 bases). The CDR3 contains 15 residues. V lost 3 bases to trimming and J lost 1 base, with 11 bases between them. Germline CDR1 KGHSH, CDR2 LQKENI. The CDR3 region has the DNA TGTGCCAGCTCACCCCCGGCGGAGGGCACAGATACGCAGTATTTT. Residues: CASSPPAEGTDTQYF.

V and J are TRBV7-2 and TRBJ1-2; D may be TRBD1 (6 bases). This CDR3 contains 14 residues. Germline V gives CDR1 SGHTA, CDR2 FQGNSA. Trimming cost V 8 bases and J 8 bases, with 21 bases left between them. Here the CDR3 DNA reads TGTGCCAGCGAAGGTTGGCACAGGGCCATCGGCTACACCTTC. Protein product: CASEGWHRAIGYTF.

The chain joins TRBV6-5 to TRBJ1-1; tentative D call: TRBD1 (6 bases). The germline V gene encodes CDR1 MNHEY and CDR2 SVGAGI. Trimming removed 4 bases from V and 7 bases from J, with 10 bases in between. There are 12 residues in the CDR3. The CDR3 loop reads CASSSRTVEAFF. CDR3 in DNA: TGTGCCAGCAGTTCCCGGACAGTTGAAGCTTTCTTT.

This clone was observed a single time. This rearrangement joins TRBV27 to TRBJ1-4, with D possibly matching TRBD1 (6 bases). Germline V CDR1 and CDR2: MNHEY, SMNVEV (reference sequence). This CDR3 spans 16 amino acids. V lost 4 bases, J lost 1 base, and 13 bases lay in between. CDR3 amino acids: CASSSLLGGTNEKLFF. As DNA, the CDR3 is TGTGCCAGCAGTTCTCTACTAGGGGGAACTAATGAAAAACTGTTTTTT.

The V call is TRBV21-1, the J call TRBJ1-5; the D call in the table, TRBD1, was not verified against the DNA. TRBV21-1 represents a pseudogene. The CDR3 runs 17 residues. CDR3 in amino acids: CASSTPPQGRGNQPQHF. CDR3 DNA: TGTGCCAGCAGCACCCCCCCACAGGGAAGGGGCAATCAGCCCCAGCATTTT.

The chain links TRBV24-1 to TRBJ2-7; D is perhaps TRBD2 (6 bases). CDR1 is KGHDR, CDR2 SFDVKD, per germline. This CDR3 has 16 residues. V gave up 2 bases and J gave up 11 bases, with 24 bases separating them. The CDR3 loop is CATSDSVASGYDWEYV. Written as DNA, the CDR3 is TGTGCCACCAGTGATTCCGTCGCGAGCGGGTATGACTGGGAGTACGTC.

The V gene is TRBV18, the J gene TRBJ2-3, with 8 bases identical to TRBD1. The germline V gene encodes CDR1 KGHSH and CDR2 LQKENI. V lost 6 bases and J lost 2; bases outside the gene matches: 10. This CDR3 comprises 16 residues. CDR3 nucleotides: TGTGCCAGCTCCCTTGGACAGGGTATATCCACAGATACGCAGTATTTT. Its protein product is CASSLGQGISTDTQYF.

The rearrangement uses TRBV5-4 and TRBJ1-6; TRBD1 matches at 8 bases. CDR3 length: 17 amino acids. With 0 bases clipped from V and 7 bases from J, the junction kept 9 bases outside the gene matches. The germline gives CDR1 SGHNT, CDR2 YYREEE (reference sequence). The CDR3 loop reads CASSLADRAFRNSPLHF. CDR3 sequence (DNA): TGTGCCAGCAGCTTGGCGGACAGGGCTTTTCGGAATTCACCCCTCCACTTT. The full variable domain, with the rest looked up from reference TRBV5-4 and TRBJ1-6, is ETGVTQSPTHLIKTRGQQVTLRCSSQSGHNTVSWYQQALGQGPQFIFQYYREEENGRGNFPPRFSGLQFPNYSSELNVNALELDDSALYLCASSLADRAFRNSPLHFGNGTRLTVT.

The chain recombines TRBV2 with TRBJ2-3, with D possibly matching TRBD2 (6 bases). The CDR3 is 13 amino acids. Germline V CDR1 and CDR2: SNHLY, FYNNEI. V was cut by 8 bases and J by 5 bases, with 14 bases left in between. The CDR3 DNA reads as TGTGCCAGCCCCTTCTGGGGGGTAGATACGCAGTATTTT. The encoded protein is CASPFWGVDTQYF.

The rearrangement links TRBV9 to TRBJ2-1; D is possibly TRBD1 (5 bases). V was shortened by 3 bases and J by 10 bases, with 17 bases between the two germline ends. The CDR3 consists of 14 residues. Germline CDR1 is SGDLS and CDR2 is YYNGEE. The CDR3 DNA reads TGTGCCAGCAGCGAACCTTTGGGAACAGGCGAGCAGTTCTTC. Protein sequence: CASSEPLGTGEQFF.

V gene TRBV4-1 combines with J gene TRBJ1-3, with TRBD1 identical over 9 bases. Germline V gives CDR1 MGHRA, CDR2 YSYEKL. The V gene end was trimmed by 1 base and the J gene end by 2 bases; junction bases not matched to a gene: 6. CDR3 length equals 17 residues. This CDR3 is CASSQGGQGPPGNTIYF. The CDR3 DNA reads TGCGCCAGCAGCCAAGGGGGACAGGGACCCCCTGGAAACACCATATATTTT.

This clone was observed once. J is TRBJ1-1 and V is TRBV25-1; D not certain. There are 14 residues in the CDR3. Trimming took off 3 bases at V and 1 base at J, with 9 bases between the two ends. CDR1 MGHDK and CDR2 SYGVNS come from the germline V gene. This chain's CDR3 is CASSERGGNTEAFF. In nucleotides, the CDR3 is TGTGCCAGCAGTGAGCGGGGTGGGAACACTGAAGCTTTCTTT.

The V gene is TRBV27, the J gene TRBJ1-5, with D possibly matching TRBD1 (5 bases). The CDR3 has 14 amino acids. Trimming took off 2 bases at V and 6 bases at J, with 11 bases between the two ends. CDR1 MNHEY and CDR2 SMNVEV come from the germline V gene (reference sequence). CDR3 in amino acids: CASSLQGLGQPQHF. CDR3 DNA: TGTGCCAGCAGTTTACAGGGTCTGGGTCAGCCCCAGCATTTT.

V gene TRBV11-2 combines with J gene TRBJ1-3; the D is unclear. The ends were cut back, 2 bases at V and 0 bases at J, with 5 bases in the middle. Germline assignment: CDR1 SGHAT and CDR2 FQNNGV. CDR3 size: 14 residues. CDR3 sequence reads: CASSLSASGNTIYF. CDR3 nucleotide sequence: TGTGCCAGCAGCTTAAGCGCCTCTGGAAACACCATATATTTT.

V and J are TRBV28 and TRBJ1-4, with 8 nucleotides matching TRBD1. Germline values: CDR1 MDHEN, CDR2 SYDVKM. The CDR3 contains 18 residues. With V trimmed by 7 bases and J by 7 bases, 20 bases remained unmatched. The CDR3 region has the DNA TGTGCCAGCATAGGACCCCTTTCGCAGGGGGCGGAGGGTGAAAAACTGTTTTTT. This codes for CASIGPLSQGAEGEKLFF.